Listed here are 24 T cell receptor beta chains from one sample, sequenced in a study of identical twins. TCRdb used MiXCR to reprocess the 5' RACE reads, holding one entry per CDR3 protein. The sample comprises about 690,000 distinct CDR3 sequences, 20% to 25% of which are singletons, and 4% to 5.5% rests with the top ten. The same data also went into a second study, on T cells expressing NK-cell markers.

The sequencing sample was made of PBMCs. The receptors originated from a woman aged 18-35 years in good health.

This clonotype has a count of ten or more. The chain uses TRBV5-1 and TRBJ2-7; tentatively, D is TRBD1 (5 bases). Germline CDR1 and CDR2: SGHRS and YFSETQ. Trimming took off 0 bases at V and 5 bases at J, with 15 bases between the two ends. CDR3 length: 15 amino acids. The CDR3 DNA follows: TGCGCCAGCAGCTTGGGGCCGGAACCAGGGCACGAGCAGTACTTC. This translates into CASSLGPEPGHEQYF.

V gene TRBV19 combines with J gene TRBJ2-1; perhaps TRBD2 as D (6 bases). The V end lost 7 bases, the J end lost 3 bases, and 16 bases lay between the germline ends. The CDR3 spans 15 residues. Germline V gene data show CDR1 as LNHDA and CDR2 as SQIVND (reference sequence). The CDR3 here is CASNYRESHYNEQFF. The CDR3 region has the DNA TGTGCCAGTAATTATCGGGAGAGCCACTACAATGAGCAGTTCTTC.

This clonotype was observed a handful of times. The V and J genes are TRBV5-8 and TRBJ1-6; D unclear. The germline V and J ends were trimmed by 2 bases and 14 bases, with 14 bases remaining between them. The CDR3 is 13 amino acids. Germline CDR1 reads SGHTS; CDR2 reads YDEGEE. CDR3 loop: CASSLRFARSLHF. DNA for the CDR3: TGTGCCAGCAGCTTAAGGTTCGCAAGGTCCCTCCACTTT.

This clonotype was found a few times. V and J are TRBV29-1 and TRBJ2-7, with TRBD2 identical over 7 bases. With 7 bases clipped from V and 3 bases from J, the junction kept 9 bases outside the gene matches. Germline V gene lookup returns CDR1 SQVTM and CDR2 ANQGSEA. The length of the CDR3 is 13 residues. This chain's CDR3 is CSAASGTYYEQYF. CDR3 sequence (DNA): TGCAGCGCCGCGAGCGGGACTTACTACGAGCAGTACTTC.

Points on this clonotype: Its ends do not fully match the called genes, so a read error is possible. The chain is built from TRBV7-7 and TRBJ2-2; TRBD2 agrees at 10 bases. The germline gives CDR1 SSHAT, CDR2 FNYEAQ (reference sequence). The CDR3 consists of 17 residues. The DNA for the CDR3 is TGTGCTAGCAGCTTAGCGTCTAGCGGGGGCCTCACCGGGGAGCTGTTTTTT. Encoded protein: CASSLASSGGLTGELFF. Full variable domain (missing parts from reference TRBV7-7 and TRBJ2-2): GAGVSQSPRYKVTKRGQDVTLRCDPISSHATLYWYQQALGQGPEFLTYFNYEAQPDKSGLPSDRFSAERPEGSISTLTIQRTEQRDSAMYRCASSLASSGGLTGELFFGEGSRLTVL.

CDR3 amino acids: CASADREDEQYF. The CDR3 bases are TGTGCCAGCGCCGACAGGGAGGACGAGCAGTACTTC. The chain links TRBV7-3 to TRBJ2-7, with a tentative D call TRBD1 (7 bases). The CDR3 runs to 12 residues. The V end lost 8 bases, the J end lost 5 bases, and 13 bases lay between the germline ends. The germline CDR1 and CDR2 sequences are SGHTA and FQGTGA. Complete variable domain (other parts from reference TRBV7-3 and TRBJ2-7): GAGVSQTPSNKVTEKGKYVELRCDPISGHTALYWYRQSLGQGPEFLIYFQGTGAADDSGLPNDRFFAVRPEGSVSTLKIQRTERGDSAVYLCASADREDEQYFGPGTRLTVT.

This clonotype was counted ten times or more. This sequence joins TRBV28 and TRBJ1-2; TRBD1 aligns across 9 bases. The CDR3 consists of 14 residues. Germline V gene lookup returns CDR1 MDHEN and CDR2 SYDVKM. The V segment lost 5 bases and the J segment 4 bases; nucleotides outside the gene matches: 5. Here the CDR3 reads CASSQGQGGYGYTF. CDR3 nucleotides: TGTGCCAGCAGTCAGGGACAGGGTGGCTATGGCTACACCTTC.

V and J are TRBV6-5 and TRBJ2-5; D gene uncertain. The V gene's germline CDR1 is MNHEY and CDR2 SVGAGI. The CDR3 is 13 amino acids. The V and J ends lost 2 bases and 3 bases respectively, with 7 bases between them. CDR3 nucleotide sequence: TGTGCCAGCAGTTACGCGGAAGAAGAGACCCAGTACTTC. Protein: CASSYAEEETQYF.

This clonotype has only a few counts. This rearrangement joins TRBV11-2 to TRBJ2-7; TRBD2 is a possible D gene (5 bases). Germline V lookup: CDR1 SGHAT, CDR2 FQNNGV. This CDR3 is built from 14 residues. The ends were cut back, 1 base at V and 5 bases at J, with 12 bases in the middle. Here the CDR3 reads CASSLGEGFNEQYF. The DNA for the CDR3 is TGTGCCAGCAGCTTAGGTGAGGGCTTCAACGAGCAGTACTTC.

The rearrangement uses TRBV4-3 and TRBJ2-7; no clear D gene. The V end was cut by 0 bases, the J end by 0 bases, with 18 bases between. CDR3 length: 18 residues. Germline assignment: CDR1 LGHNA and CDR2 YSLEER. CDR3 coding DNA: TGCGCCAGCAGCCAAGAAGAATGGTCAGACGTCATCTCCTACGAGCAGTACTTC. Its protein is CASSQEEWSDVISYEQYF.

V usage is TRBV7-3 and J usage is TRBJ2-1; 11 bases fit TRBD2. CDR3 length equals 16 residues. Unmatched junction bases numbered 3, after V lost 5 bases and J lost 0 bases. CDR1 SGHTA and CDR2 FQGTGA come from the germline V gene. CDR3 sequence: CASSASGGISYNEQFF. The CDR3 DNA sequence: TGTGCCAGCAGCGCTAGCGGGGGGATCTCCTACAATGAGCAGTTCTTC.

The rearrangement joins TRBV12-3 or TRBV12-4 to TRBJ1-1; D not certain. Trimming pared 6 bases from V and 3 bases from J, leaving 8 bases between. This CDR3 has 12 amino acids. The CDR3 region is CASSPTYTEAFF. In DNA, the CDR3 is TGTGCCAGCAGCCCTACTTACACTGAAGCTTTCTTT.

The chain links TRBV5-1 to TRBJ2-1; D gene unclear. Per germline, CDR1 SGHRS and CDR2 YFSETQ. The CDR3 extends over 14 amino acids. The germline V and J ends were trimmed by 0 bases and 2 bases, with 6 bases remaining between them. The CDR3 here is CASSLADAYNEQFF. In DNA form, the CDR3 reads TGCGCCAGCAGCTTGGCGGACGCCTACAATGAGCAGTTCTTC.

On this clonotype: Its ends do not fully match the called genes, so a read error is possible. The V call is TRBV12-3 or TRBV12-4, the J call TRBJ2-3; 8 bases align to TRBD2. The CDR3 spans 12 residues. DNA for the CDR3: TGTGCCGGCAGTTTGAGCGGGAGTGCGCAGTATTTT. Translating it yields CAGSLSGSAQYF.

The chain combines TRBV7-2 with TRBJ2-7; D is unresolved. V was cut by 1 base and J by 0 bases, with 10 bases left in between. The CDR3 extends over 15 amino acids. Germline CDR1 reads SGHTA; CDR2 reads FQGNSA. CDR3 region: CASSLGASRSYEQYF. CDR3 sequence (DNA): TGTGCCAGCAGCTTAGGGGCTTCCCGCTCCTACGAGCAGTACTTC.

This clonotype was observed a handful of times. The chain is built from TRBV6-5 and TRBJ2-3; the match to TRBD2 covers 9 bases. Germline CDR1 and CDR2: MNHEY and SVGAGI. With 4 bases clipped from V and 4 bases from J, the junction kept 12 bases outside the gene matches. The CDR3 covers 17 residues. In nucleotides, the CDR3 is TGTGCCAGCAGTTCCGCCGCTAGCGGGATTTCAGCAGATACGCAGTATTTT. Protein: CASSSAASGISADTQYF.

This CDR3 is CASSDRGWTYEQYF. The CDR3 DNA reads as TGTGCCAGCAGCGACAGGGGCTGGACCTACGAGCAGTACTTC. V gene TRBV5-6 combines with J gene TRBJ2-7; 8 positions agree with TRBD1. The V gene's germline CDR1 is SGHDT and CDR2 YYEEEE. V shed 4 bases and J 2 bases; nucleotides not matched to a gene: 5. The CDR3 has 14 amino acids.

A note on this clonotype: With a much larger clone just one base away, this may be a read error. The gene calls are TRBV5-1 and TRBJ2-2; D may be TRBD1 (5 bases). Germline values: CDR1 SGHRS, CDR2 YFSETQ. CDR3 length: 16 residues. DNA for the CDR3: TGCGCCAACAGCAGGCCGTCGGCAGGGTCTACCGGGGAGCTGTTTTTT. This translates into CANSRPSAGSTGELFF.

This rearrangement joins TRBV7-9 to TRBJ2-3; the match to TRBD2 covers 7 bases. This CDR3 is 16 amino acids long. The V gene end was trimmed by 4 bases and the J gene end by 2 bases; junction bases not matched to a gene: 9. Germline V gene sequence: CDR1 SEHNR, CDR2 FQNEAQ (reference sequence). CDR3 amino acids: CASSSSGGDPTDTQYF. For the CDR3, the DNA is TGTGCCAGCAGCTCTAGTGGGGGGGACCCCACAGATACGCAGTATTTT.

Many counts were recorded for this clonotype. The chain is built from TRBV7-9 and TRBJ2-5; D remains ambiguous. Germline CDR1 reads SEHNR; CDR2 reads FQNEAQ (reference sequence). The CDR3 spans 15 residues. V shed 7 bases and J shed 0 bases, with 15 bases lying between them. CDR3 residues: CASIVSGVYQETQYF. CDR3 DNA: TGTGCCAGCATCGTTTCCGGAGTGTACCAAGAGACCCAGTACTTC. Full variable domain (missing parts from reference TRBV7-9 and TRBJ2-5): DTGVSQNPRHKITKRGQNVTFRCDPISEHNRLYWYRQTLGQGPEFLTYFQNEAQLEKSRLLSDRFSAERPKGSFSTLEIQRTEQGDSAMYLCASIVSGVYQETQYFGPGTRLLVL.

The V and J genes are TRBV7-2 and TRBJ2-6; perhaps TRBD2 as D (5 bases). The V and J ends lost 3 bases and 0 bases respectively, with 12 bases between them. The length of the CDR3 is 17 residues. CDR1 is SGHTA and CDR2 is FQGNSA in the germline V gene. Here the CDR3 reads CASSFAKAASGANVLTF. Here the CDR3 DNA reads TGTGCCAGCAGCTTCGCGAAAGCGGCCTCTGGGGCCAACGTCCTGACTTTC.

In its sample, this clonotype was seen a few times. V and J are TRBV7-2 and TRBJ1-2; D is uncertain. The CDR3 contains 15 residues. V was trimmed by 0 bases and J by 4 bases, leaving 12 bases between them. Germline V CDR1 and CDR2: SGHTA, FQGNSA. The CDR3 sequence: CASSLATGSSYGYTF. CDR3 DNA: TGTGCCAGCAGCTTAGCTACGGGGTCCAGCTATGGCTACACCTTC.

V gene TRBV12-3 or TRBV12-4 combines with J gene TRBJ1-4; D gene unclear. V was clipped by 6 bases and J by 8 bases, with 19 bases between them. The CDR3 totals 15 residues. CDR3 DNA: TGTGCCAGCAGCTACGAAGTCCCTCTGAGGGAAAAACTGTTTTTT. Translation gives CASSYEVPLREKLFF.

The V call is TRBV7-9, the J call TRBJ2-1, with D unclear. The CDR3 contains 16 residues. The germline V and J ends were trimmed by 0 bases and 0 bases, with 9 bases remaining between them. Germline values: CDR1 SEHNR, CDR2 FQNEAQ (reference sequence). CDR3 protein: CASSLAGSSSYNEQFF. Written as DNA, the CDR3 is TGTGCCAGCAGCTTAGCGGGCAGTAGCTCCTACAATGAGCAGTTCTTC.